This entry features one TCR beta chain sequence. These data come from a study of technical replicates of blood from several donors. V dropped 2 bases and J dropped 0 bases, with 9 bases sitting between them. The CDR3 totals 15 residues. Germline V CDR1 and CDR2: SGHAT, FQNNGV. Clones were read by immunoSEQ multiplex PCR, and TCRdb kept only the in-frame ones, dropping some. The profile covers 45,000 to 65,000 clones, with 94% appearing a single time and approximately 0.22% taken by the ten largest. Sequencing used T cells isolated from PBMCs. The rearrangement uses TRBV11-2 and TRBJ2-3; D ambiguous. This sequence was found in a human donor in good health. The CDR3 DNA follows: TGTGCCAGCAGCTTATACAGATCGAGCACAGATACGCAGTATTTT. Protein product: CASSLYRSSTDTQYF. The whole variable domain, filled in from reference TRBV11-2 and TRBJ2-3, reads EAGVAQSPRYKIIEKRQSVAFWCNPISGHATLYWYQQILGQGPKLLIQFQNNGVVDDSQLPKDRFSAERLKGVDSTLKIQPAKLEDSAVYLCASSLYRSSTDTQYFGPGTRLTVL.